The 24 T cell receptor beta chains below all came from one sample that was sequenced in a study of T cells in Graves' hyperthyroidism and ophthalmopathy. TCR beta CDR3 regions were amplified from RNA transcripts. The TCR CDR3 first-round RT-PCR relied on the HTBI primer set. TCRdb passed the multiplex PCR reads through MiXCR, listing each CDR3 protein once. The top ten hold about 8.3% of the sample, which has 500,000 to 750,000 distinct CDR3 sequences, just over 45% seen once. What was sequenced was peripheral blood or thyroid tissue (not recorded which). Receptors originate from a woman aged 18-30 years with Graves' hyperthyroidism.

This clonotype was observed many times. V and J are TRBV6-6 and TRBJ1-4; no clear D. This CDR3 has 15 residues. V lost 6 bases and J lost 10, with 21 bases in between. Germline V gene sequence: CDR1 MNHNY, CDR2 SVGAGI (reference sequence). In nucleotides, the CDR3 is TGTGCCAGCAGCTCTACGACGGAAAGGATGGGAAAACTGTTTTTT. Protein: CASSSTTERMGKLFF.

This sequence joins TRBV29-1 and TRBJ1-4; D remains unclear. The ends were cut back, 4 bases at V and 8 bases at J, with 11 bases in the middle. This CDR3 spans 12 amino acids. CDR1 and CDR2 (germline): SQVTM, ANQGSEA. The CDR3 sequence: CSVGAVGEKLFF. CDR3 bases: TGCAGCGTTGGAGCGGTGGGCGAAAAACTGTTTTTT.

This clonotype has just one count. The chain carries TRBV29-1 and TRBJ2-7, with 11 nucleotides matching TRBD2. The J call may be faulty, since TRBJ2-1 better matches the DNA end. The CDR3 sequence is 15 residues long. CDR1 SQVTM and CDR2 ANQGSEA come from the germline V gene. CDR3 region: CSVEYRGTSGDEQFF. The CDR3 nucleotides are TGCAGCGTTGAGTATAGGGGGACTAGCGGCGATGAGCAGTTCTTC.

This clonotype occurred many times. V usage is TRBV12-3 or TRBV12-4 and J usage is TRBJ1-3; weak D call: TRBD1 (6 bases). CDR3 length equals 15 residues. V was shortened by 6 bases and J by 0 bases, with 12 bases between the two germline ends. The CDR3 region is CASSLQGFSGNTIYF. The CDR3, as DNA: TGTGCCAGCAGCCTACAGGGATTCTCTGGAAACACCATATATTTT.

The CDR3 sequence is CASSSAGGPEETQYF. CDR3 coding DNA: TGTGCCAGCAGCTCAGCGGGAGGGCCGGAGGAGACCCAGTACTTC. V gene TRBV7-8 combines with J gene TRBJ2-5; 10 bases are a match to TRBD2. Losses at the gene ends were 4 bases for V and 5 bases for J; bases not matched to a gene: 7. CDR3 size: 15 residues. Per germline, CDR1 SGHVS and CDR2 FQNEAQ.

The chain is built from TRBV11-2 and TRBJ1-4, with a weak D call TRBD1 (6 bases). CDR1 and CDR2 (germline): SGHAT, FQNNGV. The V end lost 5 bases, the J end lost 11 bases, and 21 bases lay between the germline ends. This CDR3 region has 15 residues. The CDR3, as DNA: TGTGCCAGCAGCGGGGGCGGCCACTACACCGGGAAACTGTTTTTT. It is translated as CASSGGGHYTGKLFF.

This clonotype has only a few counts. CDR3 sequence reads: CAISDTQGSGNTIYF. DNA of the CDR3: TGTGCCATCAGTGACACCCAGGGATCTGGAAACACCATATATTTT. V usage is TRBV10-3 and J usage is TRBJ1-3; perhaps TRBD1 as D (5 bases). The V end lost 3 bases, the J end lost 1 base, and 10 bases lay between the germline ends. Germline CDR1 reads ENHRY; CDR2 reads SYGVKD. The CDR3 runs to 15 residues.

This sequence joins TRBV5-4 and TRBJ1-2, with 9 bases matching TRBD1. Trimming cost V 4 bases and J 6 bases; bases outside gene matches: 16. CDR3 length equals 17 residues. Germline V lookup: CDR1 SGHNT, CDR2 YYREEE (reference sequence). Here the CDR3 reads CASSDPPGQGYSHGYTF. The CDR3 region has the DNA TGTGCCAGCAGCGACCCTCCGGGACAGGGTTATTCGCATGGCTACACCTTC. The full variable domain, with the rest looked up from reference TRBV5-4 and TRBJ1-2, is ETGVTQSPTHLIKTRGQQVTLRCSSQSGHNTVSWYQQALGQGPQFIFQYYREEENGRGNFPPRFSGLQFPNYSSELNVNALELDDSALYLCASSDPPGQGYSHGYTFGSGTRLTVV.

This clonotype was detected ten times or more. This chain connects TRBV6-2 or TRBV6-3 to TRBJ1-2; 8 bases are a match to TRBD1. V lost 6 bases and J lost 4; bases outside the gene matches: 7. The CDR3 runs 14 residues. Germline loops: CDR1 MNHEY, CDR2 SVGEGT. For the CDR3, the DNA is TGTGCCAGCAGACACTGGACAGGGATCTATGGCTACACCTTC. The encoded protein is CASRHWTGIYGYTF.

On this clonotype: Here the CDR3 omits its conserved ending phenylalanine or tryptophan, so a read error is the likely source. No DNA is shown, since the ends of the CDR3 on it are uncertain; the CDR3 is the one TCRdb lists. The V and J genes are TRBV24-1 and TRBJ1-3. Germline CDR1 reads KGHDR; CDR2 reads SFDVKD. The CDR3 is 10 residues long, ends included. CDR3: CATSDLGGNT.

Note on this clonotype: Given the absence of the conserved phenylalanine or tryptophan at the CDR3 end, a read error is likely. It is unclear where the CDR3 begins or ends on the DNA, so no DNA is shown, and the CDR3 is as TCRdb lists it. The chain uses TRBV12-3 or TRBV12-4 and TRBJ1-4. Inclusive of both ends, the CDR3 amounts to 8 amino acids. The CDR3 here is CASSTSGI.

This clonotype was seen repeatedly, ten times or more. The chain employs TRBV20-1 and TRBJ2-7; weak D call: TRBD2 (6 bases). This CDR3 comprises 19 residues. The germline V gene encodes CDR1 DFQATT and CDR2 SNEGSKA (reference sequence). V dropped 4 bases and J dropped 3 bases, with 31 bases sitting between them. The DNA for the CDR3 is TGCAGTGCTATTCCCACGGCAGGAGGTCTTACTAGCTGGGTCTACGAGCAGTACTTC. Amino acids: CSAIPTAGGLTSWVYEQYF.

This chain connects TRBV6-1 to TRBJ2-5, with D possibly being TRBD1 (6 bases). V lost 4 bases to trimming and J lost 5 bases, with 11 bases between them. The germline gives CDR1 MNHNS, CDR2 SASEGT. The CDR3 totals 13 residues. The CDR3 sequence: CASSVNRVETQYF. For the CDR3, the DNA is TGTGCCAGCAGTGTTAACAGGGTGGAGACCCAGTACTTC.

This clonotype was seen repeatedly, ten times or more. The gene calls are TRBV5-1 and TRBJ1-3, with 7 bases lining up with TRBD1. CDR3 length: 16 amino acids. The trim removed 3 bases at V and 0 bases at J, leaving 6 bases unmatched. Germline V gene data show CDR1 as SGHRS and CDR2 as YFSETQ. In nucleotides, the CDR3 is TGCGCCAGCAGCTCCGAACAGGGGAACTCTGGAAACACCATATATTTT. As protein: CASSSEQGNSGNTIYF.

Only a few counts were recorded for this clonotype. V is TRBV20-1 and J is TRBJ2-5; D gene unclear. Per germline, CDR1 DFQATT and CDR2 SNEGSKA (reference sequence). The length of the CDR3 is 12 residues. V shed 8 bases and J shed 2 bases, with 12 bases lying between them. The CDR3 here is CSLRRRQETQYF. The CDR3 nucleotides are TGCAGTTTGCGCCGGCGGCAAGAGACCCAGTACTTC.

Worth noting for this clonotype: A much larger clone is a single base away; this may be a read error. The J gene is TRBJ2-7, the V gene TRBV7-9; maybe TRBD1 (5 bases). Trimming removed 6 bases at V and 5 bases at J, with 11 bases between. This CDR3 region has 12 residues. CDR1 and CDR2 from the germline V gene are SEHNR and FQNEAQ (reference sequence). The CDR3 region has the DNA TGTGCCAGCAGGATACAGGACCACGAGCAGTACTTC. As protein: CASRIQDHEQYF.

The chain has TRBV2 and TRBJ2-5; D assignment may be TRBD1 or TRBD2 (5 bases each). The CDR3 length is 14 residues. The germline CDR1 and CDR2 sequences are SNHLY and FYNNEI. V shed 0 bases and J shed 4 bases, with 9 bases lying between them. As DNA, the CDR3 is TGTGCCAGCAGTGAAGCGAGGGGTTCAGAGACCCAGTACTTC. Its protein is CASSEARGSETQYF.

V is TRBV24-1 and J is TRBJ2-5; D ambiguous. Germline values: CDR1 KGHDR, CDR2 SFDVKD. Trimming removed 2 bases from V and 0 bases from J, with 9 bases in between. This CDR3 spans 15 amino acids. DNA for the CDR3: TGTGCCACCAGTGATTCCTACGGTTACCAAGAGACCCAGTACTTC. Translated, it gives CATSDSYGYQETQYF.

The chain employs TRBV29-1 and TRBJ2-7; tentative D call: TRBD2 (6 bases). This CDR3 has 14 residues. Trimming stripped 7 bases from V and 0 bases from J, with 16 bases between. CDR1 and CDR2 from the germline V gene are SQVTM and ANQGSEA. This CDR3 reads CSGGGGTSSYEQYF. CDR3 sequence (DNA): TGCAGCGGGGGTGGGGGGACGAGCTCCTACGAGCAGTACTTC.

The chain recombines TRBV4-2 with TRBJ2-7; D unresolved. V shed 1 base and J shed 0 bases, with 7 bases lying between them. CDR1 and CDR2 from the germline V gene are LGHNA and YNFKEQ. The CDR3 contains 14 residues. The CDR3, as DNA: TGTGCCAGCAGCCAAGTCGGTTTCTCCTACGAGCAGTACTTC. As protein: CASSQVGFSYEQYF.

The chain's CDR3 is CSAPRVTGVEAFF. Here the CDR3 DNA reads TGCAGTGCTCCGCGCGTGACAGGGGTTGAAGCTTTCTTT. The chain is built from TRBV20-1 and TRBJ1-1; 8 bases fit TRBD1. The CDR3 runs to 13 residues. The germline CDR1 and CDR2 sequences are DFQATT and SNEGSKA (reference sequence). V lost 5 bases and J lost 7; bases outside the gene matches: 9.

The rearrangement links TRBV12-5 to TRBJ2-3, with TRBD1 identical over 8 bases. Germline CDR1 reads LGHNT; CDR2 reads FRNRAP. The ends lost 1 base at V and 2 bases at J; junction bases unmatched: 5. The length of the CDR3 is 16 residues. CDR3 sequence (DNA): TGTGCTAGTGGTTTGGACAGGGGGAAGGACACAGATACGCAGTATTTT. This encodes CASGLDRGKDTDTQYF.

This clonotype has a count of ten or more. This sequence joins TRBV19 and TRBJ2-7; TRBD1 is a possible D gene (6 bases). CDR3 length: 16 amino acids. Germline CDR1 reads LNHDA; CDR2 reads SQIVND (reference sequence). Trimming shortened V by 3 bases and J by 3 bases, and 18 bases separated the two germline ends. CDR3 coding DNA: TGTGCCAGTAGTATTTCATCAGGGACACTGATCTACGAGCAGTACTTC. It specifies CASSISSGTLIYEQYF.

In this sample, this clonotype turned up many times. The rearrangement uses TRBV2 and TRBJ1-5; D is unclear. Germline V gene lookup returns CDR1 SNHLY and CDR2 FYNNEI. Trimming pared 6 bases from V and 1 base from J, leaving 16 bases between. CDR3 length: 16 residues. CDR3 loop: CASSRRSAISNQPQHF. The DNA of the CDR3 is TGTGCCAGCAGCCGCCGCTCAGCCATCAGCAATCAGCCCCAGCATTTT. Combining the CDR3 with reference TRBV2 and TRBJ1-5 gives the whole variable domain EPEVTQTPSHQVTQMGQEVILRCVPISNHLYFYWYRQILGQKVEFLVSFYNNEISEKSEIFDDQFSVERPDGSNFTLKIRSTKLEDSAMYFCASSRRSAISNQPQHFGDGTRLSIL.